This T cell receptor beta chain was obtained from a study of cytomegalovirus exposure and HLA in healthy donors. General study findings and limits: Excluded: some indistinguishable V segments such as TRBV6-2 and TRBV6-3.

Germline assignment: CDR1 SNHLY and CDR2 FYNNEI. After removal of 6 bases from V and 3 bases from J, the junction contained 12 bases not matched to a gene. The CDR3 totals 19 residues. The PCR employed 60 Vbeta primers together with 13 Jbeta primers. Clones were sequenced by immunoSEQ multiplex PCR, and TCRdb holds only the in-frame ones, with some missing. The sample carries around 78,000 clones, less than 85% recorded once. On this clone itself: The antigen is unknown.

Sequenced: PBMCs. The TCR originated in a male donor in good health and CMV-seronegative. The rearrangement joins TRBV2 to TRBJ2-3; 16 bases map to TRBD2. Here the CDR3 reads CASSLKGTSGGEVTDTQYF. In DNA, the CDR3 is TGTGCCAGCAGCTTAAAAGGGACTAGCGGGGGGGAGGTAACAGATACGCAGTATTTT.